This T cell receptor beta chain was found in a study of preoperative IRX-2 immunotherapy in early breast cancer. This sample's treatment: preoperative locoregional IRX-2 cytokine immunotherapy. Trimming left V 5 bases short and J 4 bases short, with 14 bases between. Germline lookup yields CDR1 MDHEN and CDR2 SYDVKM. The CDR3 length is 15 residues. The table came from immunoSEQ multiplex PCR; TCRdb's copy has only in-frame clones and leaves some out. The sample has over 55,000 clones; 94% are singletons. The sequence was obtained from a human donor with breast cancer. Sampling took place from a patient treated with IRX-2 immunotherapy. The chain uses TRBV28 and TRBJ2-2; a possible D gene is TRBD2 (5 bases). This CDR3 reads CASSLTGWSTGELFF. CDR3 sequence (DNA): TGTGCCAGCAGTCTCACGGGGTGGAGCACCGGGGAGCTGTTTTTT.